One and the same sample provided the 13 T cell receptor beta chains below, sequenced in a study of blood T cell repertoires in COVID-19. Generated by immunoSEQ multiplex PCR, the TCRdb table keeps only in-frame clones and is missing some. The top ten clones hold over 13% of a sample with about 190,000 clones, around 84% of them seen once. The sequenced sample consisted of peripheral blood. All receptors come from a man aged 30 to 45 with active or convalescent COVID-19.

The chain is built from TRBV12-3 or TRBV12-4 and TRBJ1-1; D is ambiguous. The CDR3 has 13 residues. Trimming took 6 bases from V and 0 from J, leaving 8 bases between them. CDR3 protein: CASSITVNTEAFF. The CDR3 DNA reads as TGTGCCAGCAGCATAACGGTGAACACTGAAGCTTTCTTT.

As for this clone: Other nucleotide sequences from this sample produce the same CDR3. This chain joins TRBV7-8 and TRBJ2-1, with D possibly being TRBD1 (5 bases). The germline V gene encodes CDR1 SGHVS and CDR2 FQNEAQ. Trimming removed 5 bases at V and 0 bases at J, with 8 bases between. The CDR3 loop spans 14 amino acids. The CDR3 region is CASSLDSSYNEQFF. The CDR3 coding sequence is TGTGCCAGCAGCCTTGACAGCTCCTACAATGAGCAGTTCTTC. The full variable domain, rest sourced from reference TRBV7-8 and TRBJ2-1, is GAGVSQSPRYKVAKRGQDVALRCDPISGHVSLFWYQQALGQGPEFLTYFQNEAQLDKSGLPSDRFFAERPEGSVSTLKIQRTQQEDSAVYLCASSLDSSYNEQFFGPGTRLTVL.

This clone was seen a few times. The genes are TRBV24-1 and TRBJ1-2; D is possibly TRBD1 (6 bases). Per germline, CDR1 KGHDR and CDR2 SFDVKD. V dropped 7 bases and J dropped 9 bases, with 11 bases sitting between them. This CDR3 has 11 residues. DNA for the CDR3: TGTGCCACCAGCTCCAGGGGTAGCTACACCTTC. Amino acid sequence: CATSSRGSYTF.

This chain joins TRBV7-6 and TRBJ2-7; a possible D gene is TRBD1 (5 bases). V gave up 0 bases and J gave up 3 bases, with 12 bases separating them. CDR3 length: 15 residues. Germline V gene lookup returns CDR1 SGHVS and CDR2 FNYEAQ. The CDR3 nucleotides are TGTGCCAGCAGCTTAGCGAAGGGGATGTACTACGAGCAGTACGTC. This encodes CASSLAKGMYYEQYV.

V gene TRBV30 combines with J gene TRBJ2-5, with D perhaps matching TRBD2 (5 bases). The CDR3 extends over 13 amino acids. Germline-derived CDR1 and CDR2 are GTSNPN and SVGIG (reference sequence). V lost 3 bases and J lost 5, with 13 bases in between. CDR3: CAWSSAERETQYF. Written as DNA, the CDR3 is TGTGCCTGGAGCTCAGCGGAGCGGGAGACCCAGTACTTC.

V usage is TRBV6-5 and J usage is TRBJ1-2; 8 bases map to TRBD1. Germline CDR1 and CDR2: MNHEY and SVGAGI. The CDR3 length is 16 residues. V dropped 2 bases and J dropped 3; count of bases not matched to a gene: 8. The CDR3 sequence: CASSYLIHRGDYGYTF. The DNA for the CDR3 is TGTGCCAGCAGTTACCTCATTCACAGGGGGGACTATGGCTACACCTTC.

The gene calls are TRBV7-9 and TRBJ2-3, with D possibly being TRBD2 (5 bases). The V end lost 2 bases, the J end lost 3 bases, and 9 bases lay between the germline ends. Germline values: CDR1 SEHNR, CDR2 FQNEAQ (reference sequence). The CDR3 spans 14 residues. In DNA, the CDR3 is TGTGCCAGCAGCTTAATGGGAGCGACAGATACGCAGTATTTT. Its translation is CASSLMGATDTQYF.

This clone was seen a single time. The chain joins TRBV6-4 to TRBJ2-1, with D tentatively TRBD2 (6 bases). V was clipped by 0 bases and J by 4 bases, with 13 bases between them. Germline V gene sequence: CDR1 MRHNA, CDR2 SNTAGT. The CDR3 totals 16 residues. CDR3 region: CASSDSSGEGYNEQFF. In DNA form, the CDR3 reads TGTGCCAGCAGTGACTCGTCGGGAGAGGGATACAATGAGCAGTTCTTC.

The chain is built from TRBV11-2 and TRBJ1-5; D is possibly TRBD1 (5 bases). This CDR3 comprises 17 residues. The V end was cut by 6 bases, the J end by 3 bases, with 21 bases between. Germline-derived CDR1 and CDR2 are SGHAT and FQNNGV. The CDR3 region is CASSPGWGEKNNQPQHF. CDR3 nucleotides: TGTGCCAGCAGTCCGGGCTGGGGGGAGAAAAACAATCAGCCCCAGCATTTT.

This clone is a singleton in its sample. The chain joins TRBV2 to TRBJ2-5, with 9 bases aligning to TRBD2. The germline gives CDR1 SNHLY, CDR2 FYNNEI. V was pared by 6 bases and J by 5 bases, with 4 bases of the junction left unmatched. This CDR3 has 13 residues. The DNA for the CDR3 is TGTGCCAGCAGCTCAAGCGGGGGGGAGACCCAGTACTTC. Protein product: CASSSSGGETQYF.

In the case of this clone: Its ends do not fully match the called genes, so a read error is possible. This chain joins TRBV7-7 and TRBJ2-3, with TRBD1 matching over 11 bases. Germline lookup yields CDR1 SSHAT and CDR2 FNYEAQ (reference sequence). This CDR3 has 15 amino acids. The CDR3 spells CASSRTGGSADTQYF. The CDR3 region has the DNA TGTGCTAGCAGCCGGACAGGGGGCTCGGCAGATACGCAGTATTTT.

V is TRBV29-1 and J is TRBJ2-7; 7 bases agree with TRBD1. Germline V gene sequence: CDR1 SQVTM, CDR2 ANQGSEA. J gave up 6 bases and V 7 bases, and 6 bases lay outside the gene matches. This CDR3 region has 11 residues. Written as DNA, the CDR3 is TGCAGCGCAAGACAGGGTACCGAGCAGTACGTC. Translating it yields CSARQGTEQYV.

The chain has TRBV7-2 and TRBJ2-1; possible D gene TRBD2, 6 bases. Germline lookup yields CDR1 SGHTA and CDR2 FQGNSA. This CDR3 spans 14 amino acids. V lost 5 bases and J lost 7, with 15 bases in between. CDR3 in amino acids: CASSRTGVTNEQFF. In nucleotides, the CDR3 is TGTGCCAGCAGCCGTACGGGGGTTACTAATGAGCAGTTCTTC.